This T cell receptor (beta chain) is drawn from a study of blood T cell repertoires in COVID-19. Overall study context: Sources were T cells, B-cell-depleted T cells, or PBMCs; the material itself was cDNA or gDNA.

Enrolment of Seattle patients took place during active infection, and they were followed longitudinally. Original data processing: Nucleated cell number was recorded as an estimate derived from reference gene primer amplification. Sequenced by immunoSEQ multiplex PCR; TCRdb stores in-frame clones only, minus some. V and J calls and clone size follow that table, whereas D and trimming were derived from the DNA. The data show roughly 340,000 clones, approximately 88% seen once. This CDR3 spans 13 amino acids. The V end lost 8 bases, the J end lost 10 bases, and 18 bases lay between the germline ends. Germline V lookup: CDR1 SGHTA, CDR2 FQGNSA.

This TCR was recovered from a woman in her thirties with COVID-19, enrolled during active disease. V usage is TRBV7-2 and J usage is TRBJ2-1; TRBD2 might be the D (6 bases). The sequenced material came from peripheral blood. CDR3 nucleotide sequence: TGTGCCAGCGTGGTTCAGTGGGCGGGGGAGCAGTTCTTC. This gives the protein CASVVQWAGEQFF. The full variable domain, rest sourced from reference TRBV7-2 and TRBJ2-1, is GAGVSQSPSNKVTEKGKDVELRCDPISGHTALYWYRQSLGQGLEFLIYFQGNSAPDKSGLPSDRFSAERTGGSVSTLTIQRTQQEDSAVYLCASVVQWAGEQFFGPGTRLTVL.